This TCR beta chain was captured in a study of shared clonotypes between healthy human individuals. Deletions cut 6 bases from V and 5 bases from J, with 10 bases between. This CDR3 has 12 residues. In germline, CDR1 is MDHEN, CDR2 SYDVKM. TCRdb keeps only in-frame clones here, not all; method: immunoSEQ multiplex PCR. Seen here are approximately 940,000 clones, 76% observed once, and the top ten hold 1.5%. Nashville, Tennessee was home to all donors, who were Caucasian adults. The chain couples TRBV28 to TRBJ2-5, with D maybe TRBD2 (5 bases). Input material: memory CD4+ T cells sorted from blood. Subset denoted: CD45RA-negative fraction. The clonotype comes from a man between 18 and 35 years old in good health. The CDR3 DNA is TGTGCCAGCAGCTCACTAGTGGAGACCCAGTACTTC. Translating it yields CASSSLVETQYF. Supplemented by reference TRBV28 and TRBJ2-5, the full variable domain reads DVKVTQSSRYLVKRTGEKVFLECVQDMDHENMFWYRQDPGLGLRLIYFSYDVKMKEKGDIPEGYSVSREKKERFSLILESASTNQTSMYLCASSSLVETQYFGPGTRLLVL.